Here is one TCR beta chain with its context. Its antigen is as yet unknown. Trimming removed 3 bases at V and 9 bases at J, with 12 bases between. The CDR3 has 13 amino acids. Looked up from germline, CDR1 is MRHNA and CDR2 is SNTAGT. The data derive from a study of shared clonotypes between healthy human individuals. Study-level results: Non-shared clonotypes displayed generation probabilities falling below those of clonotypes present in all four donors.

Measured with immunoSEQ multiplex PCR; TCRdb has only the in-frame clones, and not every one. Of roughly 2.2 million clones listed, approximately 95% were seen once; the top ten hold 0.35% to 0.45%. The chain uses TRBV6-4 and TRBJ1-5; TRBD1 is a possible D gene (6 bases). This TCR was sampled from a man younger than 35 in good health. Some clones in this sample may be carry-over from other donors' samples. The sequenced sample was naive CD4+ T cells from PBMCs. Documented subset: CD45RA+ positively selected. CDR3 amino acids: CASSEEGGVPQHF. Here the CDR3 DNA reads TGTGCCAGCAGTGAGGAAGGGGGGGTGCCCCAGCATTTT.